The clone carrying this TCR beta chain was counted ten times or more. Antigen: not known. The entry originates in a study of human T cells and chemical hapten exposure. General study results and limits: With DPC sensitization, TCRs exceeding 1 in 1000 frequency showed no change.

Authors' methods: Ranging from roughly 20,000 to 690,600, TCR counts per sample had a median value of around 92,000. TCRdb analysed the RACE reads with MiXCR anew, one entry per CDR3 protein. TCRdb, rather than the study authors, made the V and J calls. The data show under 90,000 distinct CDR3 sequences, roughly 8.8% seen once. The time point denotes: pre-sensitization, week 0. The sample's treatment: therapeutic diphenylcyclopropenone sensitization with weekly scalp DPC. This CDR3 comprises 15 residues. V lost 5 bases and J lost 3; bases outside the gene matches: 4. Germline CDR1 and CDR2: SEHNR and FQNEAQ (reference sequence).

The clonotype was recovered from a woman aged 40 to 49 with alopecia areata. Some clones in this sample may be carry-over from other donors' samples. Sample: whole blood, taken in connection with sensitization to the hapten diphenylcyclopropenone (DPC). V usage is TRBV7-9 and J usage is TRBJ2-2, with 9 nucleotides matching TRBD1. CDR3 bases: TGTGCCAGCAGCCCGGACAGGGGACACACCGGGGAGCTGTTTTTT. Translated: CASSPDRGHTGELFF.